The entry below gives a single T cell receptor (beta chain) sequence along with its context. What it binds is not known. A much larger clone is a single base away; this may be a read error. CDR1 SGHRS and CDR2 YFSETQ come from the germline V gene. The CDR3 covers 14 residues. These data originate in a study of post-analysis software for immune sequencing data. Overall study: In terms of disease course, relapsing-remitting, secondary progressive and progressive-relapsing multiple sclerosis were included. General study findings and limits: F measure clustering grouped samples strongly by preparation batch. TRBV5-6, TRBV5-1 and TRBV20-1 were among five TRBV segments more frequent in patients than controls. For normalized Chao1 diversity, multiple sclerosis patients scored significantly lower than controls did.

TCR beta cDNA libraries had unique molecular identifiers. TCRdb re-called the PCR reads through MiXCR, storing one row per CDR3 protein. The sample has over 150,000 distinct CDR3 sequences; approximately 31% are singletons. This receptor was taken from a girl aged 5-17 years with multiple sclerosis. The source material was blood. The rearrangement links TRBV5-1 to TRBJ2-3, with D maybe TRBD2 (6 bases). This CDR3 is CGSSDGTYTDTQYF. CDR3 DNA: TGCGGCAGCAGCGACGGGACTTACACAGATACGCAGTATTTT.